This section outlines one T cell receptor (beta chain) sequence together with its context. Its antigen is currently unknown. Sequencing used immunoSEQ multiplex PCR; TCRdb keeps in-frame clones, though not all of them. Of roughly 100,000 clones in the sample, 82% were seen once. The data are from a study of T cell responses to AZD1222 COVID-19 vaccine. Looking at the study overall: Researchers grouped second doses given at about 4 or about 12 weeks into one pool. The study, taken as a whole, reports: Clonal diversity was possibly underestimated, and the donors were mostly white British, with more females. Targeting of unmutated variant regions was reportedly seen in nearly half of spike-specific TCRs. Repertoire samples came only from after the peak T cell response.

Unmatched junction bases numbered 7, after V lost 7 bases and J lost 6 bases. This CDR3 comprises 13 residues. CDR1 and CDR2 from the germline V gene are SQVTM and ANQGSEA. The rearrangement uses TRBV29-1 and TRBJ2-1; TRBD1 matches 9 bases. This receptor was identified in an adult in good health. Sequencing was performed on peripheral blood, taken on day 0 of AZD1222 vaccination. For the CDR3, the DNA is TGCAGCGGGGGGGGACAGGGCCTCAATGAGCAGTTCTTC. Protein: CSGGGQGLNEQFF.